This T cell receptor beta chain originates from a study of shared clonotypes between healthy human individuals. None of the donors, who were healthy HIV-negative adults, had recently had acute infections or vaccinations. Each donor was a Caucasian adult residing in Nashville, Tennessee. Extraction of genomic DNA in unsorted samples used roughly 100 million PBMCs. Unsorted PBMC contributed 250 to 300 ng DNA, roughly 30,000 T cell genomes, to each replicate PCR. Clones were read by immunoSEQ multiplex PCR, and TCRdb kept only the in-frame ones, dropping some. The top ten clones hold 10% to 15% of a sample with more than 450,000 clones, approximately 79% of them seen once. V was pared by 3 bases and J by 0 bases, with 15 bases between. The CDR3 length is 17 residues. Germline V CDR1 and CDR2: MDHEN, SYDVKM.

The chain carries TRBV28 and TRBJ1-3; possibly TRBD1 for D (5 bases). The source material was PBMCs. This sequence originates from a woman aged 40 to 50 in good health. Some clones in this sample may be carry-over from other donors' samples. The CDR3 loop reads CASSFQNRRTSGNTIYF. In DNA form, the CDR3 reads TGTGCCAGCAGTTTTCAGAACAGGAGAACCTCTGGAAACACCATATATTTT. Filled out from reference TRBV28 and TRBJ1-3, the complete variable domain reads DVKVTQSSRYLVKRTGEKVFLECVQDMDHENMFWYRQDPGLGLRLIYFSYDVKMKEKGDIPEGYSVSREKKERFSLILESASTNQTSMYLCASSFQNRRTSGNTIYFGEGSWLTVV.